These T cell receptor beta chains were read from a single sample in a study of OX40 agonist ivuxolimab in advanced cancers. Sequenced by immunoSEQ multiplex PCR; TCRdb stores in-frame clones only, minus some. The sample records around 50,000 clones, approximately 90% being singletons. The sequenced sample was CD4+ or CD8+ T cells sorted from blood, obtained in a trial of the OX40 agonist ivuxolimab. These receptors all stem from an adult with an advanced solid tumor such as melanoma, head and neck, liver or kidney cancer. Each CDR3 is given with its conserved first and last residue. The order of the fields is CDR3 protein, CDR3 DNA, J gene, D gene, clone size, V gene. A D gene is named only where the DNA matches it firmly. The size field is filled for only some rows; it gives once, few, many or a size class.

CDR3 protein: CASSLEPARAQYF
CDR3 DNA: TGTGCCAGCAGCTTAGAGCCCGCCCGGGCCCAGTACTTC
J gene: TRBJ2-5
D gene: -
clone size: -
V gene: TRBV7-9

CDR3 protein: CASRRTGQALEQYF
CDR3 DNA: TGTGCCAGCCGACGTACGGGACAGGCCCTCGAGCAGTACTTC
J gene: TRBJ2-7
D gene: -
clone size: -
V gene: TRBV21-1

CDR3 protein: CASSQGVSGGNEQYF
CDR3 DNA: TGTGCCAGCAGCCAAGGGGTTAGCGGGGGGAACGAGCAGTACTTC
J gene: TRBJ2-7
D gene: -
clone size: -
V gene: TRBV5-2

CDR3 protein: CASSEFFRGDQPQHF
CDR3 DNA: TGTGCCAGTAGTGAATTCTTTCGGGGGGATCAGCCCCAGCATTTT
J gene: TRBJ1-5
D gene: -
clone size: -
V gene: TRBV19

CDR3 protein: CASSPKQGYEQYF
CDR3 DNA: TGCGCCAGCAGCCCAAAGCAGGGCTACGAGCAGTACTTC
J gene: TRBJ2-7
D gene: -
clone size: -
V gene: TRBV4-1

CDR3 protein: CASSDPSLGFF
CDR3 DNA: TGTGCCAGCAGTGACCCCAGCCTCGGGTTCTTC
J gene: TRBJ2-1
D gene: -
clone size: -
V gene: TRBV2

CDR3 protein: CASSYLSGSVYEQYF
CDR3 DNA: TGTGCCAGCAGCTACCTTAGCGGGAGTGTCTACGAGCAGTACTTC
J gene: TRBJ2-7
D gene: TRBD2
clone size: -
V gene: TRBV7-6

CDR3 protein: CASSNDRNTEAFF
CDR3 DNA: TGTGCCAGCAGTAACGACAGGAACACTGAAGCTTTCTTT
J gene: TRBJ1-1
D gene: -
clone size: -
V gene: TRBV6-1

CDR3 protein: CASSLEGGGGTDTQYF
CDR3 DNA: TGCGCCAGCAGCTTGGAAGGGGGAGGCGGCACAGATACGCAGTATTTT
J gene: TRBJ2-3
D gene: -
clone size: -
V gene: TRBV5-1

CDR3 protein: CAISDSTGALGNEQFF
CDR3 DNA: TGTGCCATCAGTGATTCTACGGGGGCGCTTGGGAATGAGCAGTTCTTC
J gene: TRBJ2-1
D gene: -
clone size: -
V gene: TRBV10-3

CDR3 protein: CASSPFTSSYNEQFF
CDR3 DNA: TGTGCCAGCTCACCGTTCACCAGCTCCTACAATGAGCAGTTCTTC
J gene: TRBJ2-1
D gene: -
clone size: once
V gene: TRBV18

CDR3 protein: CASSLKLAGASEQFF
CDR3 DNA: TGTGCCAGCAGCTTAAAACTAGCGGGTGCTAGTGAGCAGTTCTTC
J gene: TRBJ2-1
D gene: TRBD2
clone size: -
V gene: TRBV7-9

CDR3 protein: CASSIGTGNQPQHF
CDR3 DNA: TGTGCCAGTAGTATCGGGACAGGAAATCAGCCCCAGCATTTT
J gene: TRBJ1-5
D gene: TRBD1
clone size: -
V gene: TRBV19

CDR3 protein: CASSSPGHNYEQYF
CDR3 DNA: TGTGCCAGCAGTTCGCCGGGACACAACTACGAGCAGTACTTC
J gene: TRBJ2-7
D gene: -
clone size: -
V gene: TRBV6-5

CDR3 protein: CASSYSGGTEAFF
CDR3 DNA: TGTGCCAGCAGTTACTCCGGGGGGACTGAAGCTTTCTTT
J gene: TRBJ1-1
D gene: -
clone size: -
V gene: TRBV6-6

CDR3 protein: CASSRQSQGAYEQYF
CDR3 DNA: TGCGCCAGCAGCCGCCAAAGTCAGGGGGCGTACGAGCAGTACTTC
J gene: TRBJ2-7
D gene: TRBD1
clone size: -
V gene: TRBV5-1

CDR3 protein: CSARDRETQYF
CDR3 DNA: TGCAGTGCTAGAGATCGAGAGACCCAGTACTTC
J gene: TRBJ2-5
D gene: -
clone size: -
V gene: TRBV20-1

CDR3 protein: CASSITGGANEKLFF
CDR3 DNA: TGCGCCAGCAGCATTACAGGGGGGGCTAATGAAAAACTGTTTTTT
J gene: TRBJ1-4
D gene: TRBD1
clone size: -
V gene: TRBV10-2

CDR3 protein: CASGTYNEQFF
CDR3 DNA: TGTGCCAGCGGGACTTACAATGAGCAGTTCTTC
J gene: TRBJ2-1
D gene: -
clone size: -
V gene: TRBV2

CDR3 protein: CASTQGGFNSPLHF
CDR3 DNA: TGTGCCAGTACCCAAGGGGGGTTTAATTCACCCCTCCACTTT
J gene: TRBJ1-6
D gene: -
clone size: once
V gene: TRBV19

CDR3 protein: CACRPGTLVTGELFF
CDR3 DNA: TGTGCCTGTCGACCGGGGACCTTGGTGACCGGGGAGCTGTTTTTT
J gene: TRBJ2-2
D gene: -
clone size: -
V gene: TRBV19

CDR3 protein: CATSRQVYNTEAFF
CDR3 DNA: TGTGCCACCAGCAGACAGGTATATAACACTGAAGCTTTCTTT
J gene: TRBJ1-1
D gene: -
clone size: -
V gene: TRBV15

CDR3 protein: CASSPRGGSRGNEQFF
CDR3 DNA: TGTGCCAGCAGCCCCCGGGGCGGGAGTAGGGGCAATGAGCAGTTCTTC
J gene: TRBJ2-1
D gene: TRBD2
clone size: -
V gene: TRBV7-2

CDR3 protein: CSVDRLAGVDEQFF
CDR3 DNA: TGCAGCGTTGATAGACTAGCGGGAGTTGATGAGCAGTTCTTC
J gene: TRBJ2-1
D gene: TRBD2
clone size: -
V gene: TRBV29-1

CDR3 protein: CASSQQWGTEAFF
CDR3 DNA: TGTGCCAGCAGCCAGCAGTGGGGCACTGAAGCTTTCTTT
J gene: TRBJ1-1
D gene: -
clone size: -
V gene: TRBV7-3

CDR3 protein: CASNGLAGGSLYF
CDR3 DNA: TGTGCCAGCAATGGACTAGCGGGGGGTAGTCTGTATTTT
J gene: TRBJ2-3
D gene: TRBD2
clone size: -
V gene: TRBV2

CDR3 protein: CASSVAYRGTNTEAFF
CDR3 DNA: TGTGCCAGCAGCGTAGCTTACAGGGGAACGAACACTGAAGCTTTCTTT
J gene: TRBJ1-1
D gene: TRBD1
clone size: -
V gene: TRBV7-2

CDR3 protein: CASSLNRGYAGELFF
CDR3 DNA: TGTGCCAGCAGCTTGAACAGGGGGTACGCCGGGGAGCTGTTTTTT
J gene: TRBJ2-2
D gene: TRBD1
clone size: -
V gene: TRBV11-3

CDR3 protein: CASSVGPGYDTDTQYF
CDR3 DNA: TGTGCCAGCAGCGTCGGTCCGGGATACGACACAGATACGCAGTATTTT
J gene: TRBJ2-3
D gene: -
clone size: -
V gene: TRBV9

CDR3 protein: CASSYVSLGETQYF
CDR3 DNA: TGTGCCAGCAGTTACGTCTCATTAGGAGAGACCCAGTACTTC
J gene: TRBJ2-5
D gene: -
clone size: -
V gene: TRBV6-6

CDR3 protein: CASSWGLAGGTDTQYF
CDR3 DNA: TGTGCCAGCAGCTGGGGACTAGCGGGAGGTACAGATACGCAGTATTTT
J gene: TRBJ2-3
D gene: TRBD2
clone size: -
V gene: TRBV7-2

CDR3 protein: CASSLGPTDSYEQYF
CDR3 DNA: TGTGCCAGCAGCTTGGGCCCGACGGACTCCTACGAGCAGTACTTC
J gene: TRBJ2-7
D gene: -
clone size: -
V gene: TRBV5-4

CDR3 protein: CASSQGGGYTF
CDR3 DNA: TGTGCCAGCAGCCAGGGGGGCGGCTACACCTTC
J gene: TRBJ1-2
D gene: TRBD1
clone size: -
V gene: TRBV6-6

CDR3 protein: CAITTTNNSPLHF
CDR3 DNA: TGTGCCATCACAACCACGAATAATTCACCCCTCCACTTT
J gene: TRBJ1-6
D gene: -
clone size: -
V gene: TRBV10-3

CDR3 protein: CSVEEGVTGEFLETQYF
CDR3 DNA: TGCAGCGTTGAAGAGGGGGTGACAGGGGAATTCTTGGAGACCCAGTACTTC
J gene: TRBJ2-5
D gene: TRBD1
clone size: -
V gene: TRBV29-1

CDR3 protein: CASSENSGQYF
CDR3 DNA: TGTGCCAGCAGTGAGAACTCTGGGCAGTACTTC
J gene: TRBJ2-7
D gene: -
clone size: few
V gene: TRBV2

CDR3 protein: CASSPILYYEQYF
CDR3 DNA: TGTGCCAGCAGTCCGATACTTTACTACGAGCAGTACTTC
J gene: TRBJ2-7
D gene: -
clone size: -
V gene: TRBV28

CDR3 protein: CASSQVLSTTDYEQYF
CDR3 DNA: TGCGCCAGCAGCCAAGTCCTCTCTACTACGGACTACGAGCAGTACTTC
J gene: TRBJ2-7
D gene: -
clone size: -
V gene: TRBV4-3

CDR3 protein: CASSFFGTAYQETQYF
CDR3 DNA: TGTGCCAGCTCATTCTTTGGGACCGCGTACCAAGAGACCCAGTACTTC
J gene: TRBJ2-5
D gene: -
clone size: -
V gene: TRBV18

CDR3 protein: CASSQPSGGGPSTDTQYF
CDR3 DNA: TGTGCCAGCAGCCAACCTAGCGGGGGAGGTCCTAGCACAGATACGCAGTATTTT
J gene: TRBJ2-3
D gene: TRBD2
clone size: -
V gene: TRBV4-2

CDR3 protein: CASATDTQYF
CDR3 DNA: TGCGCCAGCGCAACAGATACGCAGTATTTT
J gene: TRBJ2-3
D gene: -
clone size: -
V gene: TRBV10-1

CDR3 protein: CASGTDTQYF
CDR3 DNA: TGTGCCAGCGGCACAGATACGCAGTATTTT
J gene: TRBJ2-3
D gene: -
clone size: once
V gene: TRBV27

CDR3 protein: CASSPGLAGSSEQFF
CDR3 DNA: TGTGCCAGCAGCCCGGGACTAGCGGGATCAAGTGAGCAGTTCTTC
J gene: TRBJ2-1
D gene: TRBD2
clone size: -
V gene: TRBV11-3

CDR3 protein: CASRTGTSYEQYF
CDR3 DNA: TGTGCCAGCAGGACAGGGACCTCCTACGAGCAGTACTTC
J gene: TRBJ2-7
D gene: TRBD1
clone size: -
V gene: TRBV2

CDR3 protein: CASSPTRQGDEQFF
CDR3 DNA: TGTGCCAGCTCACCAACGAGACAGGGCGATGAGCAGTTCTTC
J gene: TRBJ2-1
D gene: TRBD1
clone size: -
V gene: TRBV18

CDR3 protein: CASSYTGVPYNSPLHF
CDR3 DNA: TGTGCCAGCAGTTACACAGGGGTCCCCTATAATTCACCCCTCCACTTT
J gene: TRBJ1-6
D gene: TRBD1
clone size: -
V gene: TRBV6-5

CDR3 protein: CASRPSGTSNEQYF
CDR3 DNA: TGTGCCAGCAGGCCTTCCGGGACTAGCAACGAGCAGTACTTC
J gene: TRBJ2-7
D gene: TRBD2
clone size: once
V gene: TRBV27

CDR3 protein: CASSSEQAEEAFF
CDR3 DNA: TGTGCCAGCAGCTCTGAACAGGCCGAAGAAGCTTTCTTT
J gene: TRBJ1-1
D gene: -
clone size: -
V gene: TRBV7-9

CDR3 protein: CASSLLGSTDTQYF
CDR3 DNA: TGTGCCAGCAGCTTGCTGGGAAGCACAGATACGCAGTATTTT
J gene: TRBJ2-3
D gene: -
clone size: -
V gene: TRBV5-4

CDR3 protein: CASRGIGTDTQYF
CDR3 DNA: TGTGCCAGTAGGGGAATCGGGACAGATACGCAGTATTTT
J gene: TRBJ2-3
D gene: -
clone size: -
V gene: TRBV19

CDR3 protein: CASSNVGQGQPQHF
CDR3 DNA: TGTGCCAGCAGCAACGTGGGACAGGGTCAGCCCCAGCATTTT
J gene: TRBJ1-5
D gene: TRBD1
clone size: -
V gene: TRBV28

CDR3 protein: CASSPGSPFTGELFF
CDR3 DNA: TGTGCCAGCTCACCGGGGAGCCCATTCACCGGGGAGCTGTTTTTT
J gene: TRBJ2-2
D gene: -
clone size: -
V gene: TRBV18

CDR3 protein: CASSRTSGSGDEQFF
CDR3 DNA: TGTGCCAGCAGCCGGACTAGCGGGAGTGGGGATGAGCAGTTCTTC
J gene: TRBJ2-1
D gene: TRBD2
clone size: -
V gene: TRBV7-2